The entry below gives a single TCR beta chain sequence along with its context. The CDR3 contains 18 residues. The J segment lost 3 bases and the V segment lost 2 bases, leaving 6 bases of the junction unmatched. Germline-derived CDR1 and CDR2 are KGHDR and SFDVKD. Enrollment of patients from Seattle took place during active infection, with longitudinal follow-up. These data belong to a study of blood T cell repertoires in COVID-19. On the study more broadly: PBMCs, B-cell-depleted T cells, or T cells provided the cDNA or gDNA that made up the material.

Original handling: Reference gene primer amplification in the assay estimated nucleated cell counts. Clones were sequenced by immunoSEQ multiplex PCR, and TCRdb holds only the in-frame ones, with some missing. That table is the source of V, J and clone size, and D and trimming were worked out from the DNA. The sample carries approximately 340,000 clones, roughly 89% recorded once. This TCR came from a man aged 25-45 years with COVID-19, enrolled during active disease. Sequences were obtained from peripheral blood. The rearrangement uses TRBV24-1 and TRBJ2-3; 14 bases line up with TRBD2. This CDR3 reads CATSDWTRLAGGTDTQYF. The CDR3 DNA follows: TGTGCCACCAGTGATTGGACGAGACTAGCGGGAGGGACAGATACGCAGTATTTT.